This entry lists 10 T cell receptor beta chains sequenced from one sample in a study of blood T cell repertoires in COVID-19. Sequenced by immunoSEQ multiplex PCR; TCRdb stores in-frame clones only, minus some. The sample includes 35,000 to 45,000 clones, approximately 85% of them seen just once. The sequenced sample was peripheral blood. Receptors were obtained from a human donor in a cohort sampled during active COVID-19.

This chain connects TRBV6-1 to TRBJ2-5; TRBD2 aligns across 7 bases. Germline-derived CDR1 and CDR2 are MNHNS and SASEGT. CDR3 length equals 13 residues. The junction had 3 bases not matched to a gene; V was cut back by 3 bases and J by 5 bases. DNA of the CDR3: TGTGCCAGCAGTGATGGGAGGGCGGAGACCCAGTACTTC. Translating gives CASSDGRAETQYF.

The chain carries TRBV6-2 or TRBV6-3 and TRBJ2-3, with a weak D call TRBD1 (6 bases). With 0 bases removed from V and 3 bases from J, the gap between germline ends came to 10 bases. This CDR3 has 15 amino acids. CDR1 is MNHEY, CDR2 SVGEGT, per germline. CDR3 nucleotide sequence: TGTGCCAGCAGTTACTCTGAAAGGGGGACAGATACGCAGTATTTT. Its translation is CASSYSERGTDTQYF.

V gene TRBV4-1 combines with J gene TRBJ1-1; 7 bases are a match to TRBD1. The CDR3 covers 17 residues. The trim removed 0 bases at V and 9 bases at J, leaving 16 bases unmatched. Germline V CDR1 and CDR2: MGHRA, YSYEKL. CDR3 sequence reads: CASSQEVGMGQPVKAFF. In DNA, the CDR3 is TGCGCCAGCAGCCAAGAGGTGGGGATGGGACAGCCAGTTAAAGCTTTCTTT.

The chain links TRBV9 to TRBJ2-3, with 10 bases that match TRBD2. Germline CDR1 and CDR2: SGDLS and YYNGEE. The CDR3 is made up of 16 amino acids. Losses at the gene ends were 0 bases for V and 6 bases for J; bases not matched to a gene: 7. CDR3 protein: CASSVGTSGVADTQYF. In DNA form, the CDR3 reads TGTGCCAGCAGCGTAGGTACTAGCGGGGTTGCGGATACGCAGTATTTT.

A word on this clone: In the same sample, other DNA sequences code for this CDR3. J is TRBJ1-5 and V is TRBV28; 9 bases are a match to TRBD1. Germline-derived CDR1 and CDR2 are MDHEN and SYDVKM. The CDR3 consists of 14 residues. With 5 bases clipped from V and 5 bases from J, the junction kept 4 bases outside the gene matches. The CDR3 spells CASSPGTGHQPQHF. Here the CDR3 DNA reads TGTGCCAGCAGTCCCGGGACAGGGCATCAGCCCCAGCATTTT.

The chain links TRBV7-2 to TRBJ1-1, with TRBD1 as a possible D gene (5 bases). The CDR3 spans 14 residues. Trimming took off 2 bases at V and 4 bases at J, with 11 bases between the two ends. CDR1 and CDR2 from the germline V gene are SGHTA and FQGNSA. CDR3 nucleotide sequence: TGTGCCAGCAGCTTACAGGGCGGAAGCACTGAAGCTTTCTTT. Translating it yields CASSLQGGSTEAFF.

Of note for this clone: The same CDR3 can be traced to other DNA sequences in this sample. This chain uses TRBV19 with TRBJ1-5; D is ambiguous. The germline V gene encodes CDR1 LNHDA and CDR2 SQIVND (reference sequence). CDR3 length equals 12 residues. V gave up 10 bases and J gave up 2 bases, with 9 bases separating them. Here the CDR3 DNA reads TGTGCCACCTCGGTAGGCAATCAGCCCCAGCATTTT. It translates to CATSVGNQPQHF.

The chain combines TRBV5-1 with TRBJ1-1; D gene ambiguous. The CDR3 is 11 residues long. Between the trimmed V and J ends, which lost 4 bases and 8 bases, there was a span of 9 bases. The germline gives CDR1 SGHRS, CDR2 YFSETQ. CDR3 coding DNA: TGCGCCAGCAGCATAGACGGGGAAGCTTTCTTT. It translates to CASSIDGEAFF.

This rearrangement joins TRBV3-1 (or the pseudogene TRBV3-2) to TRBJ1-3; a weak D match, TRBD1 (5 bases). Germline CDR1 LGHDT, CDR2 YNNKEL (reference sequence). The CDR3 totals 14 residues. V was pared by 4 bases and J by 7 bases, with 14 bases between. For the CDR3, the DNA is TGTGCCAGCAGCCTCCGGACAATCGGGAACACCATATATTTT. Its translation is CASSLRTIGNTIYF.

The rearrangement joins TRBV10-3 to TRBJ2-3; D possibly corresponds to TRBD2 (5 bases). The CDR3 contains 13 residues. Trimming shortened V by 10 bases and J by 2 bases, and 13 bases separated the two germline ends. CDR1 is ENHRY, CDR2 SYGVKD, per germline. CDR3 in DNA: TGTGCCACCTCACCCGGGGACACAGATACGCAGTATTTT. Translation: CATSPGDTDTQYF.